These T cell receptor beta chains were read from a single sample in a study of beta chain features in type 1 diabetes. Clones were sequenced by immunoSEQ multiplex PCR, and TCRdb holds only the in-frame ones, with some missing. The sample includes 330,000 or so clones, over 9.5% seen only once; the top ten take 0.0095% to 0.011%. The source material was naive CD4+ T cells from blood. The receptors stem from a woman under 30 with type 1 diabetes. Each CDR3 is given with its conserved first and last residue. D genes are given only for firm matches. Rows give clone size only sometimes, using once, few, many, or a class for an expanded clone.

v_call: TRBV28; d_call: .; j_call: TRBJ1-3; clone_size: few; cdr3_nt: TGTGCCAGCAGTTCAGGGGTCAGTGGAAACACCATATATTTT; cdr3_aa: CASSSGVSGNTIYF
v_call: TRBV5-4; d_call: TRBD2; j_call: TRBJ2-3; clone_size: .; cdr3_nt: TGTGCCAGCAGCAACGCGGGGGGAGATACGCAGTATTTT; cdr3_aa: CASSNAGGDTQYF
v_call: TRBV18; d_call: TRBD2; j_call: TRBJ2-1; clone_size: .; cdr3_nt: TGTGCCAGCTCACCGGGACTATCTCGCGATGAGCAGTTCTTC; cdr3_aa: CASSPGLSRDEQFF
v_call: TRBV5-1; d_call: TRBD1; j_call: TRBJ1-2; clone_size: few; cdr3_nt: TGCGCCAGCAGTTTTGGCGACAGGGGAAATGGCTACACCTTC; cdr3_aa: CASSFGDRGNGYTF
v_call: TRBV4-1; d_call: TRBD2; j_call: TRBJ2-5; clone_size: few; cdr3_nt: TGCGCCAGCAGCCGTTCAGGGTTAGCGGGAGAGACCCAGTACTTC; cdr3_aa: CASSRSGLAGETQYF
v_call: TRBV27; d_call: .; j_call: TRBJ1-2; clone_size: .; cdr3_nt: TGTGCCAGCAGTTTCTCCCGCGGCTATGGCTACACCTTC; cdr3_aa: CASSFSRGYGYTF
v_call: TRBV5-1; d_call: .; j_call: TRBJ2-1; clone_size: few; cdr3_nt: TGCGCCAGCAGCGTTGCTCAGGGGGGAAATGAGCAGTTCTTC; cdr3_aa: CASSVAQGGNEQFF
v_call: TRBV5-4; d_call: .; j_call: TRBJ2-7; clone_size: few; cdr3_nt: TGTGCCAGCAGCTTGGCAGGACTCCCTGGGAGCGAGCAGTACTTC; cdr3_aa: CASSLAGLPGSEQYF
v_call: TRBV29-1; d_call: .; j_call: TRBJ2-5; clone_size: few; cdr3_nt: TGCAGCGTTGAAGCACAGAAACAAGAGACCCAGTACTTC; cdr3_aa: CSVEAQKQETQYF
v_call: TRBV7-2; d_call: .; j_call: TRBJ2-1; clone_size: .; cdr3_nt: TGTGCCAGCAGCTTAGCCCCTCTAGCGAGCTCCTACAATGAGCAGTTCTTC; cdr3_aa: CASSLAPLASSYNEQFF
v_call: TRBV7-2; d_call: TRBD1; j_call: TRBJ2-3; clone_size: few; cdr3_nt: TGTGCCAGCACGGACAGGGGAGGGGATACGCAGTATTTT; cdr3_aa: CASTDRGGDTQYF
v_call: TRBV5-1; d_call: .; j_call: TRBJ2-3; clone_size: few; cdr3_nt: TGCGCCAGCAGCTCCGATCCGGGTCCAGATACGCAGTATTTT; cdr3_aa: CASSSDPGPDTQYF
v_call: TRBV4-2; d_call: TRBD2; j_call: TRBJ2-1; clone_size: few; cdr3_nt: TGTGCCAGCAGCCCGGGAGGGCGGGAGGGGGTTGAGCAGTTCTTC; cdr3_aa: CASSPGGREGVEQFF
v_call: TRBV29-1; d_call: .; j_call: TRBJ1-1; clone_size: few; cdr3_nt: TGCAGCGTTGAGGGGGCTGGGAACACTGAAGCTTTCTTT; cdr3_aa: CSVEGAGNTEAFF
v_call: TRBV11-2; d_call: .; j_call: TRBJ2-7; clone_size: few; cdr3_nt: TGTGCCAGCAGCTTAGCGGGAGTTATGGTCGGCGAGCAGTACTTC; cdr3_aa: CASSLAGVMVGEQYF
v_call: TRBV25-1; d_call: .; j_call: TRBJ1-2; clone_size: few; cdr3_nt: TGTGCCAGCAAAGGGGGGGGGACTGTGAGCCATTCGTATGGCTACACCTTC; cdr3_aa: CASKGGGTVSHSYGYTF
v_call: TRBV23-1; d_call: .; j_call: TRBJ2-7; clone_size: few; cdr3_nt: TGCGCCAGCAGTCAGTCTAAGATAGGGGGAACCTACGAGCAGTACTTC; cdr3_aa: CASSQSKIGGTYEQYF
v_call: TRBV6-6; d_call: TRBD1; j_call: TRBJ2-7; clone_size: .; cdr3_nt: TGTGCCAGCAGTTACAATAGCAGGGGGTCCTACGAGCAGTACTTC; cdr3_aa: CASSYNSRGSYEQYF
v_call: TRBV5-6; d_call: TRBD1; j_call: TRBJ2-1; clone_size: .; cdr3_nt: TGTGCCAGCAGCTGGACAGGCGGAGAGCAGTTCTTC; cdr3_aa: CASSWTGGEQFF
v_call: TRBV10-3; d_call: TRBD1; j_call: TRBJ1-5; clone_size: few; cdr3_nt: TGTGCCATCGGGACAGGGGGAAAGGAGCCCCAGCATTTT; cdr3_aa: CAIGTGGKEPQHF
v_call: TRBV4-1; d_call: TRBD1; j_call: TRBJ1-2; clone_size: .; cdr3_nt: TGCGCCAGCAGCCAGGCAGACAGGGGCTATGGCTACACCTTC; cdr3_aa: CASSQADRGYGYTF
v_call: TRBV23-1; d_call: .; j_call: TRBJ1-1; clone_size: few; cdr3_nt: TGCGCCAGCAATCGAGGGGGTCGCACTGAAGCTTTCTTT; cdr3_aa: CASNRGGRTEAFF
v_call: TRBV10-3; d_call: .; j_call: TRBJ1-2; clone_size: few; cdr3_nt: TGTGCCATCAGAGAGACAGTTTCGGTGGATGGCTACACCTTC; cdr3_aa: CAIRETVSVDGYTF
v_call: TRBV9; d_call: TRBD2; j_call: TRBJ2-3; clone_size: .; cdr3_nt: TGTGCCAGCAGCGCCAGACTAGCGGGAGGGACAGATACGCAGTATTTT; cdr3_aa: CASSARLAGGTDTQYF
v_call: TRBV5-1; d_call: .; j_call: TRBJ2-1; clone_size: .; cdr3_nt: TGCGCCAGCAGCTCCCGGACTGGCGGCGATGAGCAGTTCTTC; cdr3_aa: CASSSRTGGDEQFF
v_call: TRBV14; d_call: .; j_call: TRBJ2-5; clone_size: .; cdr3_nt: TGTGCCAGCAGTCGACTGTCAGGACCCGGGGAGTTGCAGACCCAGTACTTC; cdr3_aa: CASSRLSGPGELQTQYF
v_call: TRBV28; d_call: TRBD1; j_call: TRBJ1-4; clone_size: .; cdr3_nt: TGTGCCAGCAGACCCGCAGGGGGGCGGGTTGAAAAACTGTTTTTT; cdr3_aa: CASRPAGGRVEKLFF